The present T cell receptor beta chain was sequenced within a study of human T cells and chemical hapten exposure. About the research overall: Weekly scalp doses of diphenylcyclopropenone were given to patients during the roughly 24-week study. Mostly female, the patients presented with alopecia areata, totalis or universalis.

From the RACE reads, TCRdb called clonotypes with MiXCR, one entry per CDR3 protein. The sample shows 300,000 to 350,000 distinct CDR3 sequences, around 7% of them seen only once. Time point in this sample: patch test 1, 2 weeks after DPC sensitization. The sample's treatment: therapeutic diphenylcyclopropenone sensitization with weekly scalp DPC. Alopecia patients between 18 and 70 years old and suitable for DPC were used as donors. Overall study findings and caveats: Counts of TCRs above 1 in 1000 frequency stayed unchanged with DPC sensitization.

Concerning this clonotype: Antigen specificity is unknown.

The CDR3 loop spans 14 amino acids. Per the germline V gene, CDR1 is SGHTA and CDR2 is FQGNSA. V was trimmed by 2 bases and J by 8 bases, leaving 10 bases between them. Specimen: whole blood, collected in connection with sensitization to the hapten diphenylcyclopropenone (DPC). V gene TRBV7-2 combines with J gene TRBJ1-6; D is undetermined. This TCR was sampled from a woman aged 18 to 35 with alopecia areata. Some clones in this sample may be carry-over from other donors' samples. Here the CDR3 reads CASSLRGVDSPLHF. As DNA, the CDR3 is TGTGCCAGCAGCTTACGCGGGGTGGATTCACCCCTCCACTTT.